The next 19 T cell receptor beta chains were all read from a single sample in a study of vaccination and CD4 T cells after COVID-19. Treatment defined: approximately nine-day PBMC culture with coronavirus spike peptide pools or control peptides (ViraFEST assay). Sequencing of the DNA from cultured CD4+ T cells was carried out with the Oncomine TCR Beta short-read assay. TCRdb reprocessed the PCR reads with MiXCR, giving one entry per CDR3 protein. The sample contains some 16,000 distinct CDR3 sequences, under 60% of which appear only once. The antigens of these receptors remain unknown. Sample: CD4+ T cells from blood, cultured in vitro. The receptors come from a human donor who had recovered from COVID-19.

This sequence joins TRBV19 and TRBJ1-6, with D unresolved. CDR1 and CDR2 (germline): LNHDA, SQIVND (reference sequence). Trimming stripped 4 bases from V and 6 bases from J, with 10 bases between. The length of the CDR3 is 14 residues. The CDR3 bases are TGTGCCAGTAGTACCACCCCTGGTAATTCACCCCTCCACTTT. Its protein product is CASSTTPGNSPLHF.

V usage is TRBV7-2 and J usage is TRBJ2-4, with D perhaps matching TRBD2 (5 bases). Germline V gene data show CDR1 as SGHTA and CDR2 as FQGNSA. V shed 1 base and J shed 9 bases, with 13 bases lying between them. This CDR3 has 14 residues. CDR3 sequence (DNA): TGTGCCAGCAGCTTAGGCAGAGGGATGGGCATTCAGTACTTC. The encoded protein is CASSLGRGMGIQYF. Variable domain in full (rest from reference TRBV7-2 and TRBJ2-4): GAGVSQSPSNKVTEKGKDVELRCDPISGHTALYWYRQSLGQGLEFLIYFQGNSAPDKSGLPSDRFSAERTGGSVSTLTIQRTQQEDSAVYLCASSLGRGMGIQYFGAGTRLSVL.

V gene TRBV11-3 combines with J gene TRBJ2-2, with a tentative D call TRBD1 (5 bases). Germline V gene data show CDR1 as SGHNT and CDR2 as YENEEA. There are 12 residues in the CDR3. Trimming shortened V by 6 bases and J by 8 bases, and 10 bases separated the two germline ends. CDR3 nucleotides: TGTGCCAGCAGTAGGGGTCCGGGGGAGCTGTTTTTT. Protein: CASSRGPGELFF.

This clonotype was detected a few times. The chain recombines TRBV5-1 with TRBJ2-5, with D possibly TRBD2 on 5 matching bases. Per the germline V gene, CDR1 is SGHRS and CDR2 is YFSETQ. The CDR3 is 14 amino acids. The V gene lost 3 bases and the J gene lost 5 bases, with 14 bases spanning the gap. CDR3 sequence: CASSSNGVGETQYF. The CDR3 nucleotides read TGCGCCAGCAGCTCCAACGGGGTCGGTGAGACCCAGTACTTC.

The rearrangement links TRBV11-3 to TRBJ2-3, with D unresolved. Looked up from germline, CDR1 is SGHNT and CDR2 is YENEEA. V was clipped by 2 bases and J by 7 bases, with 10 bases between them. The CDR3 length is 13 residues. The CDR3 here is CASSLNGWNTQYF. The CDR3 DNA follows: TGTGCCAGCAGCTTAAATGGGTGGAATACGCAGTATTTT.

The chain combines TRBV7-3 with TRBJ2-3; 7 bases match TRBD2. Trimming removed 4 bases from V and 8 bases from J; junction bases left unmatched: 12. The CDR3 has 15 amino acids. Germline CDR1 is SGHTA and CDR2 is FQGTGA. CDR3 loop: CASSSSAGVGGTQYF. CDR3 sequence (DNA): TGTGCCAGCAGCTCCTCGGCGGGAGTGGGGGGTACGCAGTATTTT.

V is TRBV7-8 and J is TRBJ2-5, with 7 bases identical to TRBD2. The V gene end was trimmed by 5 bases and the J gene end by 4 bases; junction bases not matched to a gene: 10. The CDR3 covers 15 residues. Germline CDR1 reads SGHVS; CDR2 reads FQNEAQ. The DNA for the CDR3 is TGTGCCAGCAGCCTAAGGACTAGTCCGACAGAGACCCAGTACTTC. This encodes CASSLRTSPTETQYF.

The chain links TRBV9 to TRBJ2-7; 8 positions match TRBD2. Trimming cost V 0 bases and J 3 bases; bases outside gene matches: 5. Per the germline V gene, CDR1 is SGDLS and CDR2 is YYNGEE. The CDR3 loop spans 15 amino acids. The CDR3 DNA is TGTGCCAGCAGCGTAGGGGCGGGAGGACTCTACGAGCAGTACTTC. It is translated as CASSVGAGGLYEQYF.

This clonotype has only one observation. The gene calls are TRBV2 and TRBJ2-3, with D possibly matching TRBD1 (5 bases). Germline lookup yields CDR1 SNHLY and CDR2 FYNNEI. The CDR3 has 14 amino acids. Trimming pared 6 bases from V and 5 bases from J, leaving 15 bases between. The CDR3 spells CASRVQRGEDTQYF. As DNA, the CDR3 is TGTGCCAGCAGGGTTCAAAGGGGTGAAGATACGCAGTATTTT.

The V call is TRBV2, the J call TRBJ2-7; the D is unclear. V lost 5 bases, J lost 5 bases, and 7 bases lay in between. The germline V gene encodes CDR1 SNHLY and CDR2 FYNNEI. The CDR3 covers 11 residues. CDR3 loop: CASSLQHEQYF. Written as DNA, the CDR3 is TGTGCCAGCAGTCTACAGCACGAGCAGTACTTC.

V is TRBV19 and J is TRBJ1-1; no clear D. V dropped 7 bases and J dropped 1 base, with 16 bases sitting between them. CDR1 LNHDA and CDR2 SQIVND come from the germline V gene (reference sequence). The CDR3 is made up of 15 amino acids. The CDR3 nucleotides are TGTGCCAGTAAGAGGATCGGGAAGGGGAACACTGAAGCTTTCTTT. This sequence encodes CASKRIGKGNTEAFF.

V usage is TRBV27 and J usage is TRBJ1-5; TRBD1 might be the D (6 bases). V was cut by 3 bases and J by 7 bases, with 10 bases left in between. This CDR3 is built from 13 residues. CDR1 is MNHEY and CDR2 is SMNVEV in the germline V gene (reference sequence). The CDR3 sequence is CASSLGARQPQHF. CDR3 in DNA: TGTGCCAGCAGTTTGGGGGCACGACAGCCCCAGCATTTT.

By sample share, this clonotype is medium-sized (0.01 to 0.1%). The CDR3 protein is CASSLTGTGSPLYEQYF. The CDR3 DNA reads as TGTGCCAGCAGCTTAACCGGGACAGGGAGCCCCCTTTACGAGCAGTACTTC. The V gene is TRBV7-3, the J gene TRBJ2-7; 9 bases line up with TRBD1. V lost 0 bases and J lost 4; bases outside the gene matches: 10. This CDR3 region has 17 residues. Germline V gene lookup returns CDR1 SGHTA and CDR2 FQGTGA.

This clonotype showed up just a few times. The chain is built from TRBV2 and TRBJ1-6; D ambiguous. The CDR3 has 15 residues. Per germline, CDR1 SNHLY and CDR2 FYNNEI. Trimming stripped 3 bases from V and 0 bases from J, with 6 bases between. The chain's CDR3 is CASSEDASYNSPLHF. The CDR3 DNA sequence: TGTGCCAGCAGTGAGGACGCCTCCTATAATTCACCCCTCCACTTT.

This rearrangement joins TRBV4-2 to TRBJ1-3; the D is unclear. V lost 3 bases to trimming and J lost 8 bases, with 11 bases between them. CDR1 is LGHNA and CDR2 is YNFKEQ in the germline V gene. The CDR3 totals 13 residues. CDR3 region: CASSQDRRDTIYF. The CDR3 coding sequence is TGTGCCAGCAGCCAGGATCGGAGGGACACCATATATTTT.

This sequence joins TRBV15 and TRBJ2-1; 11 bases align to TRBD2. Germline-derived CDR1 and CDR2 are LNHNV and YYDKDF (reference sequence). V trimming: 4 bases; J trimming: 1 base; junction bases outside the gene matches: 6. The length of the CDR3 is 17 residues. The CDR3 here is CATSIKGTSGSYNEQFF. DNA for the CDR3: TGTGCCACCAGCATAAAAGGGACTAGCGGTTCCTACAATGAGCAGTTCTTC.

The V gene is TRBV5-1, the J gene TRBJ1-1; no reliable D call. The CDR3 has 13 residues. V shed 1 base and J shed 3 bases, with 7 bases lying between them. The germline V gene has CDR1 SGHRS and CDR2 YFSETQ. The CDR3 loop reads CASSLSQDTEAFF. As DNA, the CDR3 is TGCGCCAGCAGCTTGAGCCAGGACACTGAAGCTTTCTTT.

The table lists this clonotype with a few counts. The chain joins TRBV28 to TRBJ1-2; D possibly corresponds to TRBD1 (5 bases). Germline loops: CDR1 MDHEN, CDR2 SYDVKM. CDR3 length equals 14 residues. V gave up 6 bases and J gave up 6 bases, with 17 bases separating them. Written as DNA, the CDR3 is TGTGCCAGCAGGGGAGGGTTGGGGCGGAATGGCTACACCTTC. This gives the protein CASRGGLGRNGYTF.

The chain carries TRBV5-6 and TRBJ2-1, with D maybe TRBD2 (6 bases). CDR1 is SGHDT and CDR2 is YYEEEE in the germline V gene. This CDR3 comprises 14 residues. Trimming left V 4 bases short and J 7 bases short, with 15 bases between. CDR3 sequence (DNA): TGTGCCAGCAGCCCCCGGGGGTTGAGGAATGAGCAGTTCTTC. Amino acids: CASSPRGLRNEQFF.